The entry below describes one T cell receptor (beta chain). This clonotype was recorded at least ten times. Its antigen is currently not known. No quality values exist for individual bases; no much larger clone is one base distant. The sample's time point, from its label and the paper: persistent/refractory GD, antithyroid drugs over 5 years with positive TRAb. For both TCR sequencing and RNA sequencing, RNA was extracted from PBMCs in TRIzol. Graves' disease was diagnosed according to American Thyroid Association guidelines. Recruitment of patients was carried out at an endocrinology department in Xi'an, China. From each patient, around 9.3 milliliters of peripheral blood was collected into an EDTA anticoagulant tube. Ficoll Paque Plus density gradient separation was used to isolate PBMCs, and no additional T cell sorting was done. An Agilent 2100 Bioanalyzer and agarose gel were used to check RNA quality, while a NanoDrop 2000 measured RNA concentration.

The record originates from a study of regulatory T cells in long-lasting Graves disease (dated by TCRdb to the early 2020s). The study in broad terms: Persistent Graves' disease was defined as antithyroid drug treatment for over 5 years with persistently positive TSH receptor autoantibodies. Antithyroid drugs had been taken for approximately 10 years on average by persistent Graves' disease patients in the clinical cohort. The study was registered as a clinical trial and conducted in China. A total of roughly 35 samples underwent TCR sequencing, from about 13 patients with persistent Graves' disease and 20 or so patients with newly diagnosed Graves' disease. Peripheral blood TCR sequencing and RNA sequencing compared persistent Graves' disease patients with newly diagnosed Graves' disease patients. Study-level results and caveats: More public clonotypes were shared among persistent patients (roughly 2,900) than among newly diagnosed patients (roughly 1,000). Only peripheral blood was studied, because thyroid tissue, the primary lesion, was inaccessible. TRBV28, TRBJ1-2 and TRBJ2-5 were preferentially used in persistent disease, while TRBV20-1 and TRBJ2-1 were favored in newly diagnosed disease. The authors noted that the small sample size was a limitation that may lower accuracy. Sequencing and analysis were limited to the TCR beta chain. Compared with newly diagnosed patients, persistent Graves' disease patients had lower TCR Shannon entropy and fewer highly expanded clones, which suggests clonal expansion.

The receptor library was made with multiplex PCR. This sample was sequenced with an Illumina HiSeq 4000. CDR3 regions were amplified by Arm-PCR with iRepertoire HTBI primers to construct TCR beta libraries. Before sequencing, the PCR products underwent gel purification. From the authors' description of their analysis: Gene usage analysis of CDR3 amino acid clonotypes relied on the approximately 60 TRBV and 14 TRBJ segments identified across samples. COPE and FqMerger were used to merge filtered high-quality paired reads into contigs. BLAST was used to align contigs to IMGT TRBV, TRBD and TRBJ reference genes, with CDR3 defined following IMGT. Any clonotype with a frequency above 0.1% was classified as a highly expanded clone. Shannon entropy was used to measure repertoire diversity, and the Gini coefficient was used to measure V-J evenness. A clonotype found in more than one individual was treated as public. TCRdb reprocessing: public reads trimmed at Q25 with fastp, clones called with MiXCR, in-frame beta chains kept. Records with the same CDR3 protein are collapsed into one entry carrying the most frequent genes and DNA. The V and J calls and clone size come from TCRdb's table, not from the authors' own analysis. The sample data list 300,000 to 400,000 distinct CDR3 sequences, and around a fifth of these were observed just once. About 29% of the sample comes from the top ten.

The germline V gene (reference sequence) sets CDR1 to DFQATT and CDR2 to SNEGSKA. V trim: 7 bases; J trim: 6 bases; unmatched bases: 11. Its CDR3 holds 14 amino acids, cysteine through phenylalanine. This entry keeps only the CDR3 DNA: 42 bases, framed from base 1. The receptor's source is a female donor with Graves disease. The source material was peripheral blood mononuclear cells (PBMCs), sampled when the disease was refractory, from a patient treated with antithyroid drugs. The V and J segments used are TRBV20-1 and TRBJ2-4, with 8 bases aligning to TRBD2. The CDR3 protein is CSVRLAGSRNIQYF. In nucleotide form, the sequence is TGCAGTGTAAGGTTAGCGGGATCCCGAAACATTCAGTACTTC.